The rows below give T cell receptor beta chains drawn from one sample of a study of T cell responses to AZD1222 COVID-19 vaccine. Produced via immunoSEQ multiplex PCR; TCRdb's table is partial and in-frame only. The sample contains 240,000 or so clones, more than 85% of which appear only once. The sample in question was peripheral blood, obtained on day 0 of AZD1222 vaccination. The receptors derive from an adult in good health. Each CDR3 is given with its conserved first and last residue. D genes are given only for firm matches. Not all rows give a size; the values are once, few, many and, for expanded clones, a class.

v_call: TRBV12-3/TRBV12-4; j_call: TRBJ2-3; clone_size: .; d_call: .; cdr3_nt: TGTGCCACCCGGGGATGGGGCACAGATACGCAGTATTTT; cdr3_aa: CATRGWGTDTQYF
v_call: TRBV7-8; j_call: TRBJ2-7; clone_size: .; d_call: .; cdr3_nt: TGTGCCAGCAGCTTCGGTGCCAGGGGCGAGCAGTACTTC; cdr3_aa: CASSFGARGEQYF
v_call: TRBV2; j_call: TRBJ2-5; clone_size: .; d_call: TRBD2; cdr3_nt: TGTGCCAGCATTCGGCTAGCGGGGTGGGAGACCCAGTACTTC; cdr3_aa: CASIRLAGWETQYF
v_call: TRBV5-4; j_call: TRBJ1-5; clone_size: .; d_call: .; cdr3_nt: TGTGCCAGCAGCTTTTTTGGTAGCAATCAGCCCCAGCATTTT; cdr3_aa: CASSFFGSNQPQHF
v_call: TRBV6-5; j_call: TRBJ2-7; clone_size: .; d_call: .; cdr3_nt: TGTGCCAGCAAAGGGGTCCGGACGGGGGGCCGCGAGCAGTACTTC; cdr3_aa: CASKGVRTGGREQYF
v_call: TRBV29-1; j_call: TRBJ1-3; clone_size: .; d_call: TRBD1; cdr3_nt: TGCAGCGTCAAAAGAGGGACAGGCGGTGGAAACACCATATATTTT; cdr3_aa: CSVKRGTGGGNTIYF
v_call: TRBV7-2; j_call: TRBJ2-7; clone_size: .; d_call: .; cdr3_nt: TGTGCCAGCAGCCCACCGGGACTCACAGGCTACGAGCAGTACTTC; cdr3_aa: CASSPPGLTGYEQYF
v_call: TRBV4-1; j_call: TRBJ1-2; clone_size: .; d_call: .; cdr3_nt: TGCGCCAGCAGCTCAAGTGCAAGGCCCGACTATGGCTACACCTTC; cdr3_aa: CASSSSARPDYGYTF
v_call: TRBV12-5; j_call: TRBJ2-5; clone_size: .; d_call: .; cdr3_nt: TGTGCTAGTGGCTCCGGAGGGGGCGAGACCCAGTACTTC; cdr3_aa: CASGSGGGETQYF
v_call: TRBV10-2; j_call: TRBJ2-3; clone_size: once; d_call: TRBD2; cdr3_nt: TGCGCCAGCAGAGGTAGCGGGGGGGCAGATACGCAGTATTTT; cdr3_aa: CASRGSGGADTQYF
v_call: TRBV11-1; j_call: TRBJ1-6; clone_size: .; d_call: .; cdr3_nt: TGTGCCAGCAGCACGGACAGAGTCTCACCCCTCCACTTT; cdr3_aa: CASSTDRVSPLHF
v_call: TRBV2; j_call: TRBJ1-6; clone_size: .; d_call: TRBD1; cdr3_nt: TGTGCCAGCACCTTACAGGGGAGGGCCAGTTCACCCCTCCACTTT; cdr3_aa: CASTLQGRASSPLHF
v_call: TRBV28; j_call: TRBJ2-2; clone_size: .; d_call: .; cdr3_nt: TGTGCCAGCAGGTTTCGGGTAACCGGGGAGCTGTTTTTT; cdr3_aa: CASRFRVTGELFF
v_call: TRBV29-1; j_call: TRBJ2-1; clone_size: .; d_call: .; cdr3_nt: TGCAGCGTCTATAGACACTACGACAATGAGCAGTTCTTC; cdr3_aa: CSVYRHYDNEQFF
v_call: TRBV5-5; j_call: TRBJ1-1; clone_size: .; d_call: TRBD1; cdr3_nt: TGTGCCAGCAGCGGACAGGGATCGAACACTGAAGCTTTCTTT; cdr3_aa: CASSGQGSNTEAFF
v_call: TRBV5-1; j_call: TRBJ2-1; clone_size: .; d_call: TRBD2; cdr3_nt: TGCGCCAGCAGCTTAGGAACTAGCGACAATGAGCAGTTCTTC; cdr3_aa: CASSLGTSDNEQFF
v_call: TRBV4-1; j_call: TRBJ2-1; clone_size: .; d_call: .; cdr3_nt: TGCGCCAGCAGCCGGGACGGACACAATGAGCAGTTCTTC; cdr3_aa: CASSRDGHNEQFF
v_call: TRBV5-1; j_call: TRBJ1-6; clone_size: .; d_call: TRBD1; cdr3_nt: TGCGCCAGCAGCCTCGGACAGGTCAATTCACCCCTCCACTTT; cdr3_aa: CASSLGQVNSPLHF
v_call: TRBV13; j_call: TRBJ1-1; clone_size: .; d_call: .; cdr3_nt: TGTGCCAGCAGCCCCCAAGGAAGGGGCAGGACTGAAGCTTTCTTT; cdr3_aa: CASSPQGRGRTEAFF
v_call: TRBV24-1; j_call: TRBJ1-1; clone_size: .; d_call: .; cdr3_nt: TGTGCCACCAGTGATCCAGGTAGCACTGAAGCTTTCTTT; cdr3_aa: CATSDPGSTEAFF
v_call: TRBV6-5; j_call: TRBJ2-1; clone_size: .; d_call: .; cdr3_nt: TGTGCCAGCAGTTACGAGGGGGGAGGATTTTACAATGAGCAGTTCTTC; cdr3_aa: CASSYEGGGFYNEQFF
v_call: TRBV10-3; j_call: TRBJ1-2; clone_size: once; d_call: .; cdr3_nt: TGTGCCATCAGTGAGTCGGGTAGGACGGATGGCTACACCTTC; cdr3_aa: CAISESGRTDGYTF
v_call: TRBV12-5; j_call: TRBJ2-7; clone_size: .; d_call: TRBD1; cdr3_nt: TGTGCTAGTGGTACATTACAGGGGTCCTACGAGCAGTACTTC; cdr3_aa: CASGTLQGSYEQYF
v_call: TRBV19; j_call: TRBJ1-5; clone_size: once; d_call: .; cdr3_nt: TGTGCCAGTAGTATATTGACAGGCGGACGCAATCAGCCCCAGCATTTT; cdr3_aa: CASSILTGGRNQPQHF
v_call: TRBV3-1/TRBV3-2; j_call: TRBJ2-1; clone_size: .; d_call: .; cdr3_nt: TGTGCCAGCAGCCAAGATCTGGAGACCTACAATGAGCAGTTCTTC; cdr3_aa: CASSQDLETYNEQFF
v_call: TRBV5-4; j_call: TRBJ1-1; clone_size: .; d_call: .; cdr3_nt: TGTGCCAGCAGTCAGGACAGGAACACTGAAGCTTTCTTT; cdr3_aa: CASSQDRNTEAFF
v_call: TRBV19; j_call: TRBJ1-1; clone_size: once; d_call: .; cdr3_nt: TGTGCCAGTAGAACCCTGGGGGTCACTGAAGCTTTCTTT; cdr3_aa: CASRTLGVTEAFF
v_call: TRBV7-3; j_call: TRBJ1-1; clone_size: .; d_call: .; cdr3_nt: TGTGCCAGCAGCTTAACTCGGTCGGATGAAGCTTTCTTT; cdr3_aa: CASSLTRSDEAFF
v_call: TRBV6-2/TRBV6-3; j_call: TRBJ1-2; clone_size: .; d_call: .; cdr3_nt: TGTGCCAGCAGTTACGGGCAGGGGTTTGACGGCTACACCTTC; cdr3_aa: CASSYGQGFDGYTF
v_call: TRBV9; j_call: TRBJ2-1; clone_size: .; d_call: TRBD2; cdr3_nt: TGTGCCAGCAGCGTAGCCCTGGGGACTAGCGGGTTGTACAATGAGCAGTTCTTC; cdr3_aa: CASSVALGTSGLYNEQFF
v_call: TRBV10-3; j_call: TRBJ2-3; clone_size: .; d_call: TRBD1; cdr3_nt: TGTGCCCTTGGGACAGGGGCAGATACGCAGTATTTT; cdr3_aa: CALGTGADTQYF
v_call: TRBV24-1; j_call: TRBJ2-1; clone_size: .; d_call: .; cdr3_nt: TGTGCCACCAGTGGGAAGGGGGCGGGAGTTTTCGATGAGCAGTTCTTC; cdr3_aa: CATSGKGAGVFDEQFF
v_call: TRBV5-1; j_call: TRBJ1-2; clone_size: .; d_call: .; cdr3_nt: TGCGCCAGCTCTGGGGAGGGTGGCTATGGCTACACCTTC; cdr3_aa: CASSGEGGYGYTF
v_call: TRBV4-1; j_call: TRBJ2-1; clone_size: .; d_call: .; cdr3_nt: TGCGCCAGCAGCCGGGTGTGGCTACGTAATTACAATGAGCAGTTCTTC; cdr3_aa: CASSRVWLRNYNEQFF
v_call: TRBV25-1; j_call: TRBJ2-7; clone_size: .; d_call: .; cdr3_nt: TGTGCCAGCTCGGCCCCATGGGGCCACGAGCAGTACTTC; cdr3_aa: CASSAPWGHEQYF
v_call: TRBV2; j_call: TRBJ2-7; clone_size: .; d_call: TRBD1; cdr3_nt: TGTGCCAGCAGCTCCGACAGGGTGAATAACGAGCAGTACTTC; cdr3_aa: CASSSDRVNNEQYF
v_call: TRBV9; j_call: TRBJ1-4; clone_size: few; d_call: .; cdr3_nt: TGTGCCAGCAGCGTCTCCGGACAGACCGAAAAACTGTTTTTT; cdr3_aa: CASSVSGQTEKLFF